A selection of T cell receptor beta chains follows, all from one sample in a study of graft-versus-host responses after intestinal transplantation. Sequencing used immunoSEQ multiplex PCR; TCRdb keeps in-frame clones, though not all of them. This sample yields thousands of clones, of which just over 70% are seen a single time; around 38% belongs to the top ten. The sample in question was PBMCs, obtained roughly 46 weeks after intestinal transplant. These receptors all come from a human patient who received an intestinal transplant, so some T cells may come from the graft donor. CDR3s include the opening cysteine and the closing phenylalanine or tryptophan. D genes are given only for firm matches. A clone size is listed for some rows: how often the clone was seen (once, few, many), or a class if it is expanded.

j_gene	d_gene	abundance	v_gene	CDR3nt	CDR3aa
TRBJ1-1	.	few	TRBV4-3	TGCGCCAGCCAACTAGAGGCGGTGAACACTGAAGCTTTCTTT	CASQLEAVNTEAFF
TRBJ2-2	.	.	TRBV19	TGTGCCAGTACCCCCTACGCGAACACCGGGGAGCTGTTTTTT	CASTPYANTGELFF
TRBJ1-4	.	once	TRBV5-6	TGTGCCAGCAGCTTAAGGGGGGGAACAACTAATGAAAAACTGTTTTTT	CASSLRGGTTNEKLFF
TRBJ2-3	.	.	TRBV14	TGTGCCAGCAGCCAACGAATCACAGATACGCAGTATTTT	CASSQRITDTQYF
TRBJ2-7	TRBD2	once	TRBV25-1	TGTGCCAGCAGTGAATCTTCCCGGGGGGGGGACTACTACGAGCAGTACTTC	CASSESSRGGDYYEQYF
TRBJ1-2	.	.	TRBV6-6	TGTGCCAGCTGGACAGCGGATGGCTACACCTTC	CASWTADGYTF
TRBJ2-7	TRBD1	.	TRBV25-1	TGTGCCAGCAGTGTACAGGGGCCAAACCTACTCTCCTACGAGCAGTACTTC	CASSVQGPNLLSYEQYF
TRBJ1-4	.	.	TRBV30	TGTGCCTGGAGTGTAGTTACAGGGAATGGAAAACTGTTTTTT	CAWSVVTGNGKLFF
TRBJ1-2	.	once	TRBV21-1	TGTGCCAGCAGCAAAGGGAAGGCGTCCTCTTCCTATGGCTACACCTTC	CASSKGKASSSYGYTF
TRBJ1-4	.	.	TRBV4-3	TGCGCCAGTAGGGAGAAGACAGTCAGCTCTGAAAAACTGTTTTTT	CASREKTVSSEKLFF
TRBJ1-2	.	few	TRBV6-6	TGTGCCACCTTCCTGGAATTCGATGGCTACACCTTC	CATFLEFDGYTF
TRBJ2-1	.	medium-sized	TRBV11-3	TGTGCCAGCAAATTAGGGGGGGCTTACAATGAGCAGTTCTTC	CASKLGGAYNEQFF
TRBJ1-3	.	.	TRBV7-2	TGTGCCAGCAGCCCCTATCGGGGTGGAAACACCATATATTTT	CASSPYRGGNTIYF
TRBJ1-1	.	.	TRBV15	TGTGCCACCAGCAGAGACCGATTAGAAGCTTTCTTT	CATSRDRLEAFF
TRBJ1-2	.	.	TRBV7-2	TGTGCCAGCAGCTTCGACTCCAACTATGGCTACACCTTC	CASSFDSNYGYTF
TRBJ2-1	.	.	TRBV30	TGTGCCTGGAGCACCCTGAACCAGCATAGCTCCTACAATGAGCAGTTCTTC	CAWSTLNQHSSYNEQFF
TRBJ2-7	TRBD1	few	TRBV9	TGTGCCAGCAGCGAGACGGGACAGAACTACGAGCAGTACTTC	CASSETGQNYEQYF
TRBJ1-1	.	.	TRBV11-3	TGTGCCAGCAGCTTAATACAGTTCTCAGGGGACACTGAAGCTTTCTTT	CASSLIQFSGDTEAFF
TRBJ1-1	.	.	TRBV6-5	TGTGCCAGCAGTTACTTGAACACTGAAGCTTTCTTT	CASSYLNTEAFF
TRBJ2-5	.	.	TRBV6-5	TGTGCCAGCAGTTACGCGGCGGGGATCCAGTACTTC	CASSYAAGIQYF
TRBJ1-1	.	.	TRBV5-4	TGTGCCAGCAGCTTGGAGGGGAGAGGGGACACTGAAGCTTTCTTT	CASSLEGRGDTEAFF
TRBJ1-3	TRBD1	.	TRBV4-3	TGCGCCAGCAGCCAAGAGCATGGACAGGGGGTTGGAAACACCATATATTTT	CASSQEHGQGVGNTIYF
TRBJ1-5	TRBD1	.	TRBV19	TGTGCCAGTAGTCCAAAGACAGGGAGGAGCAATCAGCCCCAGCATTTT	CASSPKTGRSNQPQHF
TRBJ2-3	.	.	TRBV11-3	TGTGCCACCGCTGGAGGAGGGGATACGCAGTATTTT	CATAGGGDTQYF
TRBJ2-4	TRBD2	.	TRBV5-5	TGTGCCAGCAGCTCAAGCGGGGAGCCGATTCAGTACTTC	CASSSSGEPIQYF
TRBJ2-2	.	.	TRBV6-5	TGTGCCAGCAGTTACTCGGGGAACACCGGGGAGCTGTTTTTT	CASSYSGNTGELFF
TRBJ2-1	TRBD1	.	TRBV7-8	TGTGCCAGCAGCTCCGGGACAGGCTCCTACAATGAGCAGTTCTTC	CASSSGTGSYNEQFF
TRBJ2-7	.	.	TRBV7-8	TGTGCCAGCAGCTCCGGGACATTTGGTGGCGAGCAGTACTTC	CASSSGTFGGEQYF
TRBJ1-1	.	.	TRBV29-1	TGCAGCGTTGAAAGGCTTATGAACACTGAAGCTTTCTTT	CSVERLMNTEAFF
TRBJ2-2	.	.	TRBV5-4	TGTGCCAGCAGCGCCACTCTAGGGACACTGGCGAACACCGGGGAGCTGTTTTTT	CASSATLGTLANTGELFF
TRBJ2-3	TRBD1	few	TRBV4-3	TGCGCCAGCAGCCAAGTCAGGGGGCGAACAGATACGCAGTATTTT	CASSQVRGRTDTQYF
TRBJ1-2	TRBD1	.	TRBV6-6	TGTGCCAGCAGGACAGGGTTAAGCTATGGCTACACCTTC	CASRTGLSYGYTF
TRBJ1-2	.	once	TRBV30	TGTGCCTGGAGTCGGTCAACTAACTATGGCTACACCTTC	CAWSRSTNYGYTF
TRBJ2-3	TRBD2	few	TRBV6-5	TGTGCCAGCACTATAGCGGGGGGGCCGTCAGATACGCAGTATTTT	CASTIAGGPSDTQYF
TRBJ1-5	.	.	TRBV7-9	TGTGCCAGCAGCTTAGGTACTCAGCCCCAGCATTTT	CASSLGTQPQHF
TRBJ1-3	.	.	TRBV7-9	TGTGCCAGCAGCTATAGTCGAGCAGACTCTGGAAACACCATATATTTT	CASSYSRADSGNTIYF
TRBJ1-2	.	.	TRBV4-3	TGCGCCAGCAGCCCTCTCGGGGGAATTGATGGATATGGCTACACCTTC	CASSPLGGIDGYGYTF
TRBJ1-4	.	.	TRBV7-8	TGTGCCAGCAGCTTAGAGCAGACTAATGAAAAACTGTTTTTT	CASSLEQTNEKLFF
TRBJ1-6	TRBD1	.	TRBV5-8	TGTGCCAGCAGTTCTAATCAGGGGGCTTCACCCCTCCACTTT	CASSSNQGASPLHF
TRBJ2-3	.	.	TRBV19	TGTGCCAGTAGTGTCCCCCCTGATACGCAGTATTTT	CASSVPPDTQYF
TRBJ1-6	.	.	TRBV14	TGTGCCAGCAGCCAAGAGGGGTCAAGAGGCCTAAGTTCACCCCTCCACTTT	CASSQEGSRGLSSPLHF
TRBJ1-2	TRBD1	.	TRBV30	TGTGCCTGGTCCCGGGACAGGGGGAGGGGAACTCTAAACTATGGCTACACCTTC	CAWSRDRGRGTLNYGYTF
TRBJ1-5	.	few	TRBV27	TGTGCCAGCAGTTTTGAAGGGGGGTTAGGTCAGCCCCAGCATTTT	CASSFEGGLGQPQHF
TRBJ2-1	TRBD1	.	TRBV30	TGTGCCTGGAGTTCTGACAGGGGATACAATGAGCAGTTCTTC	CAWSSDRGYNEQFF
TRBJ2-7	TRBD1	once	TRBV25-1	TGTGCCAGCAGGGACAGGTTTTCCTACGAGCAGTACTTC	CASRDRFSYEQYF